The 20 T cell receptor beta chains below were found in one sample sequenced in a study of neurological immune-mediated disorders. TCRdb re-called the 5' RACE reads with MiXCR, one entry per CDR3 protein. The sample has about 32,000 distinct CDR3 sequences, 3% to 4% seen once. The sequenced sample was PBMCs. These receptors all come from a man aged 25-45 years with multiple sclerosis.

The sample holds a few counts of this clonotype. The gene calls are TRBV18 and TRBJ1-2; D not resolved. V lost 2 bases to trimming and J lost 5 bases, with 15 bases between them. Germline CDR1 KGHSH, CDR2 LQKENI. The CDR3 loop spans 15 amino acids. CDR3 DNA sequence: TGTGCCAGCTCACCAATGGACCCCGTAGGGTATGGCTACACCTTC. Amino acid sequence: CASSPMDPVGYGYTF.

This clonotype has more than one count but fewer than ten. V is TRBV9 and J is TRBJ1-4; 7 bases are shared with TRBD1. CDR1 and CDR2 from the germline V gene are SGDLS and YYNGEE. V shed 4 bases and J 4 bases; nucleotides not matched to a gene: 7. This CDR3 has 15 residues. The CDR3: CASSPSGDSNEKLFF. The CDR3 DNA reads as TGTGCCAGCAGCCCTTCAGGGGACAGTAATGAAAAACTGTTTTTT.

In its sample, this clonotype was seen many times. The chain couples TRBV7-2 to TRBJ2-1; no clear D. The CDR3 has 12 residues. With 4 bases removed from V and 7 bases from J, the gap between germline ends came to 8 bases. The germline gives CDR1 SGHTA, CDR2 FQGNSA. The CDR3 sequence: CASSSHGNEQFF. DNA for the CDR3: TGTGCCAGCAGCTCCCACGGGAATGAGCAGTTCTTC.

The table lists this clonotype with many counts. The rearrangement uses TRBV20-1 and TRBJ2-1; 10 bases agree with TRBD2. Germline values: CDR1 DFQATT, CDR2 SNEGSKA (reference sequence). CDR3 size: 13 residues. The CDR3 DNA sequence: TGCAGGGGAAGCGGGGGGGCCGGGGATGAGCAGTTCTTC. This encodes CRGSGGAGDEQFF.

This clonotype was observed many times. The V gene is TRBV7-2, the J gene TRBJ1-4, with D unresolved. Germline CDR1 reads SGHTA; CDR2 reads FQGNSA. V lost 4 bases and J lost 6, with 18 bases in between. The CDR3 is 16 residues long. Written as DNA, the CDR3 is TGTGCCAGCAGCTGGGCGGGGAGAGTAATAGATGAAAAACTGTTTTTT. Translated: CASSWAGRVIDEKLFF. The variable domain in full, with the rest retrieved from reference TRBV7-2 and TRBJ1-4, is GAGVSQSPSNKVTEKGKDVELRCDPISGHTALYWYRQSLGQGLEFLIYFQGNSAPDKSGLPSDRFSAERTGGSVSTLTIQRTQQEDSAVYLCASSWAGRVIDEKLFFGSGTQLSVL.

The chain has TRBV6-5 and TRBJ2-6; 7 nucleotides agree with TRBD1. The CDR3 sequence is 19 residues long. J was trimmed by 0 bases and V by 2 bases; bases with no gene match: 10. The germline gives CDR1 MNHEY, CDR2 SVGAGI. CDR3 coding DNA: TGTGCCAGCAGTTACGTGACAGGGACACTCAGCTCTGGGGCCAACGTCCTGACTTTC. Translated, it gives CASSYVTGTLSSGANVLTF.

This clonotype appeared many times. The genes are TRBV19 and TRBJ1-1; 7 bases agree with TRBD1. V was pared by 9 bases and J by 3 bases, with 10 bases of the junction left unmatched. This CDR3 comprises 14 residues. Germline CDR1 is LNHDA and CDR2 is SQIVND (reference sequence). The CDR3 nucleotides read TGTGCCAGCCTAGGGGGCAGGGCCCACACTGAAGCTTTCTTT. This sequence encodes CASLGGRAHTEAFF.

The sample holds many counts of this clonotype. The chain is built from TRBV3-1 and TRBJ1-1; 9 bases agree with TRBD1. Germline CDR1 LGHDT, CDR2 YNNKEL (reference sequence). This CDR3 contains 14 residues. J gave up 11 bases and V 4 bases, and 11 bases lay outside the gene matches. The CDR3 region is CASSPTGGENSAFF. CDR3 bases: TGTGCCAGCAGCCCCACAGGGGGCGAAAATAGTGCTTTCTTT. Supplemented by reference TRBV3-1 and TRBJ1-1, the full variable domain reads DTAVSQTPKYLVTQMGNDKSIKCEQNLGHDTMYWYKQDSKKFLKIMFSYNNKELIINETVPNRFSPKSPDKAHLNLHINSLELGDSAVYFCASSPTGGENSAFFGQGTRLTVV.

This clonotype occurred a few times. This chain connects TRBV7-6 to TRBJ1-3; 9 nucleotides align to TRBD1. V shed 2 bases and J 2 bases; nucleotides not matched to a gene: 7. The CDR3 is made up of 17 amino acids. CDR1 is SGHVS, CDR2 FNYEAQ, per germline. CDR3 sequence (DNA): TGTGCCAGCAGCTTAAAGAGTACAGGGGGCACTGGAAACACCATATATTTT. Translated: CASSLKSTGGTGNTIYF.

This clonotype was recorded at least ten times. The rearrangement joins TRBV20-1 to TRBJ1-4; no reliable D call. Germline V gene sequence: CDR1 DFQATT, CDR2 SNEGSKA (reference sequence). The CDR3 runs 14 residues. Trimming stripped 5 bases from V and 11 bases from J, with 21 bases between. CDR3 in DNA: TGCAGTGCTCGACACCCGGCCGAACAGTGGAAACTGTTTTTT. It specifies CSARHPAEQWKLFF.

This clonotype has at least ten counts. The J gene is TRBJ1-4, the V gene TRBV5-1, with no clear D. Deletions cut 0 bases from V and 3 bases from J, with 6 bases between. This CDR3 is built from 14 residues. Per the germline V gene, CDR1 is SGHRS and CDR2 is YFSETQ. CDR3 nucleotides: TGCGCCAGCAGCTTGGGGGGAGCTAATGAAAAACTGTTTTTT. It codes for CASSLGGANEKLFF.

This clonotype showed up many times. The genes are TRBV20-1 and TRBJ1-1, with a possible D match to TRBD1 (5 bases). In germline, CDR1 is DFQATT, CDR2 SNEGSKA (reference sequence). This CDR3 is built from 11 residues. Deletions cut 7 bases from V and 4 bases from J, with 10 bases between. The CDR3 here is CSVRVSTEAFF. DNA for the CDR3: TGCAGTGTCAGGGTAAGCACTGAAGCTTTCTTT.

At least ten counts were recorded for this clonotype. This rearrangement joins TRBV28 to TRBJ1-6, with 8 bases that match TRBD1. Trimming removed 7 bases from V and 6 bases from J; junction bases left unmatched: 8. CDR1 MDHEN and CDR2 SYDVKM come from the germline V gene. This CDR3 region has 15 residues. The CDR3 sequence is CASTRTGTGNSPLHF. CDR3 bases: TGTGCCAGCACTAGGACAGGGACGGGTAATTCACCCCTCCACTTT.

The rearrangement links TRBV27 to TRBJ2-2, with D hard to call. The CDR3 loop spans 14 amino acids. Germline CDR1 MNHEY, CDR2 SMNVEV (reference sequence). The V end lost 5 bases, the J end lost 5 bases, and 12 bases lay between the germline ends. The CDR3 nucleotides read TGTGCCAGCAGTGGCTCTTATGGGACCGGGGAGCTGTTTTTT. This encodes CASSGSYGTGELFF.

This clonotype was detected many times. This rearrangement joins TRBV24-1 to TRBJ2-1, with 7 bases aligning to TRBD2. This CDR3 is built from 14 residues. CDR1 is KGHDR and CDR2 is SFDVKD in the germline V gene. Trimming at V came to 3 bases and at J to 8 bases, leaving 6 bases not matched to a gene. The chain's CDR3 is CATSDPGLPHEQFF. For the CDR3, the DNA is TGTGCCACCAGTGATCCGGGACTACCACATGAGCAGTTCTTC.

This chain connects TRBV20-1 to TRBJ1-1; no reliable D call. Germline assignment: CDR1 DFQATT and CDR2 SNEGSKA (reference sequence). The V and J ends lost 6 bases and 1 base respectively, with 12 bases between them. This CDR3 has 13 residues. The CDR3 DNA is TGCAGTGCCTACTCCGACCGGAACACTGAAGCTTTCTTT. It encodes CSAYSDRNTEAFF.

This clonotype was counted at least ten times. The chain carries TRBV6-5 and TRBJ2-2; a weak D match, TRBD2 (5 bases). Germline loops: CDR1 MNHEY, CDR2 SVGAGI. V was pared by 0 bases and J by 3 bases, with 5 bases between. The CDR3 has 14 amino acids. The CDR3 is CASSYSGDTGELFF. DNA for the CDR3: TGTGCCAGCAGTTACTCGGGAGACACCGGGGAGCTGTTTTTT.

This clonotype has ten or more counts. The chain recombines TRBV4-3 with TRBJ1-1; 9 bases align to TRBD1. The CDR3 has 15 amino acids. Germline V gives CDR1 LGHNA, CDR2 YSLEER. Trimming cost V 3 bases and J 5 bases; bases outside gene matches: 7. This chain's CDR3 is CASSQIQGALTEAFF. The CDR3 DNA reads as TGCGCCAGCAGCCAGATACAGGGGGCTCTAACTGAAGCTTTCTTT.

Sample share makes this clonotype medium-sized. The gene calls are TRBV5-1 and TRBJ2-5; D uncertain. Germline CDR1 SGHRS, CDR2 YFSETQ. The CDR3 spans 15 residues. Deletions cut 0 bases from V and 5 bases from J, with 14 bases between. The CDR3 sequence is CASSLVPQPSETQYF. The CDR3 nucleotides read TGCGCCAGCAGCTTGGTTCCCCAGCCTTCTGAGACCCAGTACTTC.

There are many counts of this clonotype. The V gene is TRBV5-1, the J gene TRBJ2-3, with D possibly being TRBD1 or TRBD2 (6 bases each). V shed 4 bases and J shed 3 bases, with 12 bases lying between them. This CDR3 comprises 14 residues. Germline values: CDR1 SGHRS, CDR2 YFSETQ. The CDR3 region is CASSPGDSTDTQYF. The CDR3 DNA reads TGCGCCAGCAGCCCAGGGGACTCGACAGATACGCAGTATTTT. Filled out from reference TRBV5-1 and TRBJ2-3, the complete variable domain reads KAGVTQTPRYLIKTRGQQVTLSCSPISGHRSVSWYQQTPGQGLQFLFEYFSETQRNKGNFPGRFSGRQFSNSRSEMNVSTLELGDSALYLCASSPGDSTDTQYFGPGTRLTVL.